The sequence of this T cell receptor (beta chain) was determined in a study of OX40 agonist ivuxolimab in advanced cancers. On the study more broadly: Dose-escalation patients had hepatocellular carcinoma, melanoma, renal cell or head and neck cancer. The study reported partial responses in three patients: one hepatocellular carcinoma, two cutaneous melanoma.

Concerning this clone itself: Its cognate antigen is unknown.

Regarding the study as a whole: CD4+ T cells averaged fewer expanded clones than CD8+ T cells.

TCRdb keeps only in-frame clones here, not all; method: immunoSEQ multiplex PCR. The sample contains around 29,000 clones, roughly 86% of which appear only once. CDR3 length: 15 amino acids. The germline V and J ends were trimmed by 5 bases and 0 bases, with 11 bases remaining between them. Germline assignment: CDR1 SGHTA and CDR2 FQGNSA. The genes are TRBV7-2 and TRBJ1-3; D gene uncertain. This receptor was obtained from an adult with an advanced solid tumor such as melanoma, head and neck, liver or kidney cancer. Material: CD4+ or CD8+ T cells sorted from blood, obtained in a trial of the OX40 agonist ivuxolimab. The DNA of the CDR3 is TGTGCCAGCAGCCCCCAGTTATTCTCTGGAAACACCATATATTTT. Its protein is CASSPQLFSGNTIYF.